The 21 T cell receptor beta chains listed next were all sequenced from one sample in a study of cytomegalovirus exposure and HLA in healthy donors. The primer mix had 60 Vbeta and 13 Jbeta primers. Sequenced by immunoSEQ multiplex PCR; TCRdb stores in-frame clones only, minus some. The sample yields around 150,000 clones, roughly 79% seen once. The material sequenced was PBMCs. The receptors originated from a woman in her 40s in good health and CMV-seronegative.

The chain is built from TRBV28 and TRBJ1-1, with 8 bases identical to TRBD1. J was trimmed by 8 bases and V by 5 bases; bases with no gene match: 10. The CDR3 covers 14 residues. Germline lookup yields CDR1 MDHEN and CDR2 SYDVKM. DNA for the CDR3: TGTGCCAGCAGTCGTGAGGACAGGGTCGAAGAAGCTTTCTTT. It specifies CASSREDRVEEAFF.

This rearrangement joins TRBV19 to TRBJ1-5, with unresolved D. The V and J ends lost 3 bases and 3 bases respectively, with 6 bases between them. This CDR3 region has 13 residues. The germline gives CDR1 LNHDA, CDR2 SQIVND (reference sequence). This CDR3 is CASSMRDNQPQHF. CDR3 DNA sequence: TGTGCCAGTAGTATGCGGGACAATCAGCCCCAGCATTTT.

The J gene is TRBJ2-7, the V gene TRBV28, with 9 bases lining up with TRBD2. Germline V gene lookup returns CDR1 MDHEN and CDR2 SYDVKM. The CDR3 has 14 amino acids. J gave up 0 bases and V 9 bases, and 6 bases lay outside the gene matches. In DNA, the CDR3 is TGTGCCAGTGCCCTAGCGGGATTCTCCTACGAGCAGTACTTC. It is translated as CASALAGFSYEQYF.

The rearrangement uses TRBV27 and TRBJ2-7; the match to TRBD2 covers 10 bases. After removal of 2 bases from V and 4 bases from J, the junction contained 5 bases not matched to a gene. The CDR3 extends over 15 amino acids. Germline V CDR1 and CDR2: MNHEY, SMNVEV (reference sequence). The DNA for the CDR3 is TGTGCCAGCAGTTTAGGATTAGCGGGAGGTTACGAGCAGTACTTC. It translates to CASSLGLAGGYEQYF.

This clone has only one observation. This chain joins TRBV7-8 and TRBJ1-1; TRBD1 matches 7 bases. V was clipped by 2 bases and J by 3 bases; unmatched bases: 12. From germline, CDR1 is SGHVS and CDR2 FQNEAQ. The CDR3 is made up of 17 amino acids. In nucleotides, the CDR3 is TGTGCCAGCAGCTTAAGGCCAGGGGGTAGGACGGACACTGAAGCTTTCTTT. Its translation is CASSLRPGGRTDTEAFF.

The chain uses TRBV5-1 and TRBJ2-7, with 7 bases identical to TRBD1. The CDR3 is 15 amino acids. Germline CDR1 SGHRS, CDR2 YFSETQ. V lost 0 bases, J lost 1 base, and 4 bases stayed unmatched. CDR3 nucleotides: TGCGCCAGCAGCTTGGAGGGGGCCCGTTCCTACGAGCAGTACTTC. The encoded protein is CASSLEGARSYEQYF.

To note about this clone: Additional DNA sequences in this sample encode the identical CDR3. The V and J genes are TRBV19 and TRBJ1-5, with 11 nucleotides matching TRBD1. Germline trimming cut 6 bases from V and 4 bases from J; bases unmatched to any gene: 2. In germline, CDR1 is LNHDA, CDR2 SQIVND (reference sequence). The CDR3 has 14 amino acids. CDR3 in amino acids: CASSGTGGNQPQHF. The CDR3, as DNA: TGTGCCAGTAGCGGGACAGGGGGAAATCAGCCCCAGCATTTT.

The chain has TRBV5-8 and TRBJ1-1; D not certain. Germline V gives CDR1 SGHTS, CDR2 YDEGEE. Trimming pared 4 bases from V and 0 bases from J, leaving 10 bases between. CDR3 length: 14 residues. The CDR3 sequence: CASSPSLVNTEAFF. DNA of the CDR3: TGTGCCAGCAGCCCCTCCTTAGTGAACACTGAAGCTTTCTTT.

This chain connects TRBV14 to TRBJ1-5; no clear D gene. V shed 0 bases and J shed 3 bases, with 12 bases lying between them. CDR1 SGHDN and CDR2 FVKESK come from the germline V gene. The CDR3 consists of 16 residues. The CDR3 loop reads CASSQERMADNQPQHF. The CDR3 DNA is TGTGCCAGCAGCCAAGAACGGATGGCGGACAATCAGCCCCAGCATTTT.

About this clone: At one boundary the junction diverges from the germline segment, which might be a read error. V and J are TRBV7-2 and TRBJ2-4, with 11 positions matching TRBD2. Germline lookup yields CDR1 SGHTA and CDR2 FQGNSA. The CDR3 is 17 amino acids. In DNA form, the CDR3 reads TGTGCCAGCAGCTTTTTGGGACTAGCGGTAGCCAAAGACATTCAGTACTTC. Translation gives CASSFLGLAVAKDIQYF.

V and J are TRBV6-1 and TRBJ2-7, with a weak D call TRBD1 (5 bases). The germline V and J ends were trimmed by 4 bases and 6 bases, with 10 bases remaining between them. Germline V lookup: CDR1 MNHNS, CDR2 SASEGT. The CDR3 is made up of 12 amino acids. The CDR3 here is CASSVQGIEQYF. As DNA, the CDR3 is TGTGCCAGCAGTGTGCAGGGTATCGAGCAGTACTTC.

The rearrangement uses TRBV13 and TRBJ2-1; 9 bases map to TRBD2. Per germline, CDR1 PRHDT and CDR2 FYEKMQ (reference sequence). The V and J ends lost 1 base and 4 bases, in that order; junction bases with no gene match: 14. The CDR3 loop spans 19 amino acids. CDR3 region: CASSLELFQGTSRYNEQFF. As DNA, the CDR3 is TGTGCCAGCAGCTTAGAGCTGTTCCAAGGGACTAGCAGGTACAATGAGCAGTTCTTC.

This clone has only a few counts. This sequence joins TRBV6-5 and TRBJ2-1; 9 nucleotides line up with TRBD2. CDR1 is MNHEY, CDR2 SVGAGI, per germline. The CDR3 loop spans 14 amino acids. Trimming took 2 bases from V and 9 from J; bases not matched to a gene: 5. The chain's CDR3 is CASSYDLAGSEQFF. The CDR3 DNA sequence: TGTGCCAGCAGTTACGATCTAGCGGGATCTGAGCAGTTCTTC.

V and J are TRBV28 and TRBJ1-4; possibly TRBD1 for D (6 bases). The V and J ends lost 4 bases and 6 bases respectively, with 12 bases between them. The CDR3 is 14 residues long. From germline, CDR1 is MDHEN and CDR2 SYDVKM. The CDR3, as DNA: TGTGCCAGCAGTTCAGGGGTTCGGTATGAAAAACTGTTTTTT. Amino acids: CASSSGVRYEKLFF.

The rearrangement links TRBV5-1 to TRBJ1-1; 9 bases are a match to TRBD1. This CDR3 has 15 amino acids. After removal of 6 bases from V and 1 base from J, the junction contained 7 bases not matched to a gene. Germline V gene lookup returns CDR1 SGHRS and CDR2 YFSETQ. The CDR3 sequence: CASMRTGEGNTEAFF. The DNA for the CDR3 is TGCGCCAGCATGAGGACAGGGGAGGGGAACACTGAAGCTTTCTTT.

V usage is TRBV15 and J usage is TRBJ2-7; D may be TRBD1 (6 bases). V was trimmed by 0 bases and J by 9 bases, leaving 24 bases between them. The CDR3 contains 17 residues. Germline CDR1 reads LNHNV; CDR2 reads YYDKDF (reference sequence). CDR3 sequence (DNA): TGTGCCACCAGCAGAGAGGGTTATCGGGACACGAGTTTTGCGCAGTACTTC. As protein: CATSREGYRDTSFAQYF.

The CDR3: CASSLTGSGTEAFF. Written as DNA, the CDR3 is TGCGCCAGCAGCTTGACGGGTAGCGGCACTGAAGCTTTCTTT. The V call is TRBV5-1, the J call TRBJ1-1; D is undetermined. Trimming took off 1 base at V and 4 bases at J, with 11 bases between the two ends. Germline CDR1 is SGHRS and CDR2 is YFSETQ. CDR3 length equals 14 residues.

The CDR3 spells CASSVNRDRPGQPQHF. The CDR3 DNA follows: TGTGCCAGCAGCGTGAACCGGGACAGACCGGGTCAGCCCCAGCATTTT. The gene calls are TRBV7-2 and TRBJ1-5; TRBD1 agrees at 7 bases. The CDR3 runs 16 residues. Germline CDR1 is SGHTA and CDR2 is FQGNSA. V lost 5 bases and J lost 6; bases outside the gene matches: 13. Based on the CDR3 plus reference TRBV7-2 and TRBJ1-5, the full variable domain is GAGVSQSPSNKVTEKGKDVELRCDPISGHTALYWYRQSLGQGLEFLIYFQGNSAPDKSGLPSDRFSAERTGGSVSTLTIQRTQQEDSAVYLCASSVNRDRPGQPQHFGDGTRLSIL.

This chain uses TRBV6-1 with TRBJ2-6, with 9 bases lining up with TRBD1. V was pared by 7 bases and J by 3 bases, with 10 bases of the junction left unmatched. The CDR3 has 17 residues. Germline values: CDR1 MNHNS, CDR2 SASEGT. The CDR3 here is CASIDRDRVVGANVLTF. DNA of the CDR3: TGTGCCAGCATTGACCGGGACAGGGTCGTTGGGGCCAACGTCCTGACTTTC.

This CDR3 is CASSHGGAEAFF. CDR3 nucleotide sequence: TGCGCCAGCAGCCATGGCGGGGCTGAAGCTTTCTTT. The genes are TRBV5-1 and TRBJ1-1; D not resolved. Germline V gene data show CDR1 as SGHRS and CDR2 as YFSETQ. The CDR3 is 12 amino acids. V was cut by 4 bases and J by 6 bases, with 10 bases left in between. Filled out from reference TRBV5-1 and TRBJ1-1, the complete variable domain reads KAGVTQTPRYLIKTRGQQVTLSCSPISGHRSVSWYQQTPGQGLQFLFEYFSETQRNKGNFPGRFSGRQFSNSRSEMNVSTLELGDSALYLCASSHGGAEAFFGQGTRLTVV.

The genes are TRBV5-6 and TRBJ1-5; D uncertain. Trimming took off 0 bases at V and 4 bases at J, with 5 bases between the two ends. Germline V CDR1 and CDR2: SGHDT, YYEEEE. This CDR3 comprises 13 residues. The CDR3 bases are TGTGCCAGCAGCTTGGGCACAAATCAGCCCCAGCATTTT. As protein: CASSLGTNQPQHF.